This T cell receptor beta chain was documented in a study of OX40 agonist ivuxolimab in advanced cancers. Regarding the research as a whole: Ivuxolimab was an agonistic, fully human IgG2 monoclonal antibody directed against OX40 (CD134), a costimulatory receptor. Intravenous ivuxolimab was administered to patients every 2 weeks at six dose levels: 0.01, 0.1, 0.3, 1.5, 3 and 10 mg/kg. Of the 50 or so patients in dose escalation, about 20 had hepatocellular carcinoma, some 15 had melanoma, 9 had renal cell carcinoma and 9 had head and neck cancer. In the dose-escalation cohort, 82.7% of patients were male, and the mean age was approximately 64 years, with a range of about 23 to 80. Patients were allowed to have had prior anti-PD-1, anti-PD-L1 or anti-CTLA-4 therapy, and approximately 40% of the dose-escalation patients had previously received checkpoint inhibitors. Three dose-escalation patients achieved partial responses, one with hepatocellular carcinoma and two with cutaneous melanoma. The point of sequencing TCRbeta in the periphery was to test whether ivuxolimab changed TCR sequence diversity and drove clonal T-cell expansion. The paper covers the monotherapy dose-escalation part of the phase I ivuxolimab trial, which included N of about 56 patients.

V is cut by 4 bases and J by 4 bases, and the space between the germline ends is 20 bases. The CDR3 contains 16 residues, cysteine and phenylalanine counted. Solely the CDR3 DNA is kept, with 48 bases framed from the first base. CDR1 is given as SNHLY and CDR2 as FYNNEI, both from the germline V gene. Patients with autoimmune disease history or receiving systemic immunosuppression were excluded from the trial. In every dose cohort, peripheral blood was drawn for TCR sequencing at baseline, cycle 4 day 1, and cycle 7 day 1. Samples came from an open-label, multicenter, first-in-human phase I dose-escalation trial of ivuxolimab. The trial enrolled adults with locally advanced or metastatic head and neck squamous cell, hepatocellular, melanoma or renal cell carcinoma. Before TCR sequencing, CD4+ T cells and CD8+ T cells from peripheral blood were sorted into separate populations. To sequence the TCRbeta CDR3 region, genomic DNA was isolated from the sorted cells. The immunoSEQ Assay was used for sequencing of TCRbeta CDR3 regions. TCRdb carries this immuneACCESS record with in-frame sequences only. Its versions omit some clonotypes, under half of them owing to an unresolved V gene in the studies checked, with the rest unexplained. The sample table lists some 15,000 clones, more than 70% of them with a count of one. The biggest ten clones account for more than 30% of the sample.

The paper's findings and limits, for the study overall: In the 0.1-3.0 mg/kg groups, partial responders were among the patients with the lowest normalized peripheral clonal expansion, particularly in CD8+ T cells. At doses of 0.1 to 3.0 mg/kg, clonal expansion of both CD4+ and CD8+ T cells in blood was seen between baseline and week 6. Low levels of normalized T-cell clonal expansion were also seen in some patients who did not respond. The antigen specificity of the clonally expanded peripheral T cells was not determined. After ivuxolimab, expanded clones were on average more numerous among CD8+ T cells than among CD4+ T cells.

Worth noting for this clone: Its cognate antigen has yet to be identified. Base qualities are not at hand, and no much larger clone is one base apart.

This TCR came from an adult with an advanced solid tumor such as melanoma, head and neck, liver or kidney cancer. Here the chain combines TRBV2 and TRBJ2-7; the D region possibly corresponds to TRBD1 (6 bases align). Sequencing was performed on CD4+ or CD8+ T cells sorted from blood, taken in a trial of the OX40 agonist ivuxolimab. DNA sequence: TGTGCCAGCAGTGGCCCCCCCGAGACAGGTCGGTACGAGCAGTACTTC. Its translation reads: CASSGPPETGRYEQYF. With all but the CDR3 taken from the reference TRBV2 and TRBJ2-7 genes, the full variable domain is: EPEVTQTPSHQVTQMGQEVILRCVPISNHLYFYWYRQILGQKVEFLVSFYNNEISEKSEIFDDQFSVERPDGSNFTLKIRSTKLEDSAMYFCASSGPPETGRYEQYFGPGTRLTVT.